The source of this T cell receptor (beta chain) is a study of beta chain features in type 1 diabetes. With regard to this clone: One end of the junction fails to match germline, which may point to a read error.

Germline lookup yields CDR1 SGHNT and CDR2 YYREEE (reference sequence). The CDR3 loop spans 14 amino acids. Of the isolated RNA, all was reverse transcribed, and so the sequenced material was expressed TCRB transcripts. Assay: immunoSEQ multiplex PCR; the TCRdb copy retains only in-frame clones and omits some. This table holds over 700,000 clones, 15% to 20% found once. The sequence came from a young woman in good health. The chain is built from TRBV5-4 and TRBJ2-4; the match to TRBD2 covers 7 bases. The sample taken for sequencing was naive CD4+ T cells from blood. The CDR3 protein is CASSQEPRAGVVHF. The CDR3 DNA follows: TGCGCCAGCAGCCAAGAGCCCCGGGCGGGAGTAGTACACTTC.